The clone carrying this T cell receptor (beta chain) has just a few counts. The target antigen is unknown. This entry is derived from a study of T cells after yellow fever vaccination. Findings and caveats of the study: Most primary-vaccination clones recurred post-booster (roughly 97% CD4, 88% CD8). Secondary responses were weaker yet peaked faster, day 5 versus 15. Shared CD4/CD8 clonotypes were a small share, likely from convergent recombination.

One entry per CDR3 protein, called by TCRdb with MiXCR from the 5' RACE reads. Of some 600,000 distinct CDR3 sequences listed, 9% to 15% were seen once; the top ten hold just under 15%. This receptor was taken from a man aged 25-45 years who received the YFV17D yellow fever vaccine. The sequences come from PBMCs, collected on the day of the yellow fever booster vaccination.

CDR3 sequence (DNA): TGCAGTGCTACCAGGGACAGTTCCTACGAGCAGTACTTC. Translating gives CSATRDSSYEQYF. The V gene is TRBV20-1, the J gene TRBJ2-7, with 7 bases fitting TRBD1. Germline loops: CDR1 DFQATT, CDR2 SNEGSKA (reference sequence). V shed 4 bases and J 1 base; nucleotides not matched to a gene: 4. The CDR3 consists of 13 residues.